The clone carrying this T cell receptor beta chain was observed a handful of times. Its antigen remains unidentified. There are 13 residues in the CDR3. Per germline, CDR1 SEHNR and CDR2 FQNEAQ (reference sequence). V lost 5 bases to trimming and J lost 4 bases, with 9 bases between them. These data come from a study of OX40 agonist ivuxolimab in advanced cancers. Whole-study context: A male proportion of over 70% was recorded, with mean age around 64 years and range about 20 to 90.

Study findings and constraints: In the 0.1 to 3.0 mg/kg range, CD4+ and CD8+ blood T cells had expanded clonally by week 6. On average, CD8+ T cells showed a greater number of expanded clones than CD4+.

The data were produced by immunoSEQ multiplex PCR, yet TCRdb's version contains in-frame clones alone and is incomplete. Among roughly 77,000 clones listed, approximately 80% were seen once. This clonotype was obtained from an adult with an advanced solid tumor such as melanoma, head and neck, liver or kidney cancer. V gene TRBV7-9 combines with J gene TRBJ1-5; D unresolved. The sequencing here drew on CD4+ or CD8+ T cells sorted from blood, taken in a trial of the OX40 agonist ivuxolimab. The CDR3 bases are TGTGCCAGCAGCAGAGGACCAAATCAGCCCCAGCATTTT. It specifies CASSRGPNQPQHF.